This T cell receptor (beta chain) was recovered during a study of blood T cells in healthy people across ages. Primed by a sample-barcoded 5' primer and a J-beta primer mix, a second PCR proceeded for about 6 to 12 cycles. One entry per CDR3 protein results from TCRdb running MiXCR on the 5' RACE reads. The repertoire holds approximately 880,000 distinct CDR3 sequences, with around 49% as singletons. CDR3 length: 12 residues. Looked up from germline, CDR1 is SEHNR and CDR2 is FQNEAQ (reference sequence). Trimming removed 6 bases at V and 5 bases at J, with 9 bases between. Study outcomes and limitations: Age advanced and TCR beta diversity per million T cells fell, roughly linearly.

Turning to this clonotype: What it binds is unknown.

The V gene is TRBV7-9, the J gene TRBJ2-3; no clear D gene. This sequence originates from a man aged 25-45 years in good health. Material for sequencing was blood. The CDR3 sequence: CASSWVKDTQYF. In DNA form, the CDR3 reads TGTGCCAGCAGTTGGGTAAAAGATACGCAGTATTTT.